The present T cell receptor beta chain was sequenced within a study of glioma-infiltrating T cells. Of note for this clonotype: An end of the junction differs from the germline gene, which may be a read error.

The CDR3 is 13 amino acids. Germline CDR1 is SGHRS and CDR2 is YFSETQ. Using RNA template, CDR3s of TCR alpha and beta were amplified with iRepertoire arm-PCR. TCRdb reprocessed the multiplex PCR reads with MiXCR, giving one entry per CDR3 protein. The table includes over 120,000 distinct CDR3 sequences, roughly 43% detected once. Material: glioma tissue, nonneoplastic brain tissue, or PBMCs (not recorded which). This receptor was obtained from a human donor with low-grade glioma or glioblastoma, undergoing nonglioma brain surgery, or in good health (not recorded which). The chain is built from TRBV5-1 and TRBJ2-5; 7 bases match TRBD2. CDR3 sequence reads: CASRSGLQETKYF. The CDR3, as DNA: TGCGCCAGCAGATCGGGACTACAAGAGACCAAGTACTTC.